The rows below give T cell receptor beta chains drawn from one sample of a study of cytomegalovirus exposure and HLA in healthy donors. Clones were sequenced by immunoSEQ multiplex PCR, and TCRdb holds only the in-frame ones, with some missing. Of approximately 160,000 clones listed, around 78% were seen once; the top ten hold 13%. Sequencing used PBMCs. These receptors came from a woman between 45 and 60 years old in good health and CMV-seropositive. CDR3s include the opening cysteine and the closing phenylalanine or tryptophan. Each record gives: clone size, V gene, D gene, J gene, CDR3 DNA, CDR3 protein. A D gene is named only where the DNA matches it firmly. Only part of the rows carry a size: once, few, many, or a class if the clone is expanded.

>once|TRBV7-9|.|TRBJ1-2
TGTTCCAGCAGCTTAGGACAGAGTGCTAACTATGGCTACACCTTC
CSSSLGQSANYGYTF
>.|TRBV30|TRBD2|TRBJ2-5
TGTGCCTGGAGTGTAGGAGCGGGGGGGCCAGTAGAGACCCAGTACTTC
CAWSVGAGGPVETQYF
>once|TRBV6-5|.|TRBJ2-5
TGTGCCAGCAGTTCTACTTTCCTTTCCCTCCAAGAGACCCAGTACTTC
CASSSTFLSLQETQYF
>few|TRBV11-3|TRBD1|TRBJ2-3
TGTGCCAGCAGCTTAATGGCAGGGGGAGTAGATACGCAGTATTTT
CASSLMAGGVDTQYF
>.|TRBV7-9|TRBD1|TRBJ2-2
TGTGCCAGCAGCCCCCGGACAGGGGGTGGTTCGAACACCGGGGAGCTGTTTTTT
CASSPRTGGGSNTGELFF
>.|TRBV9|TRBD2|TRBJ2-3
TGTGCCAGCAGCGTATCACTAGCGGGGGGTGGCACAGATACGCAGTATTTT
CASSVSLAGGGTDTQYF
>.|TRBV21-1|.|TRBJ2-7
TGTGCCAGCAGCCCGAGGGGGAAATTCTCCTACGAGCAGTACTTC
CASSPRGKFSYEQYF
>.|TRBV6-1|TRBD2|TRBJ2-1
TGTGCCAGCAGTAGGACTAGCGGGGCCTACAATGAGCAGTTCTTC
CASSRTSGAYNEQFF
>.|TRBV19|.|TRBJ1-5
TGTGCCAGTAGACCCGGGACATTTGATCAGCCCCAGCATTTT
CASRPGTFDQPQHF
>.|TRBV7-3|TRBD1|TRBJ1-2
TGTGCCAGCAGCTGGACAGGGGTGAAGGGCTACACCTTC
CASSWTGVKGYTF
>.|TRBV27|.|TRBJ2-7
TGTGCCAGCAGTTTATCGTTGGCCTTGAACTACGAGCAGTACTTC
CASSLSLALNYEQYF
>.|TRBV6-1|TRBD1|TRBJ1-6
TGTGCCAGCAGCCCCGGACAGGGGAAGCCCCTCCACTTT
CASSPGQGKPLHF
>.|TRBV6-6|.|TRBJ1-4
TGTGCCAGCAGGCGGGGAGGGGGGGTAAATGAAAAACTGTTTTTT
CASRRGGGVNEKLFF
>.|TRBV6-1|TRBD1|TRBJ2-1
TGTGCCAGCAGTGAGGAATTGAGTAGGGGGCGAAATGAGCAGTTCTTC
CASSEELSRGRNEQFF
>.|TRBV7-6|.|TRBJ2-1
TGTGCCAGCAGCTTATCGGGGGAGGCCTACAATGAGCAGTTCTTC
CASSLSGEAYNEQFF
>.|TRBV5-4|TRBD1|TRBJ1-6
TGTGCCAGCAGCTCCATGGACAGGGGGCCTTATAATTCACCCCTCCACTTT
CASSSMDRGPYNSPLHF
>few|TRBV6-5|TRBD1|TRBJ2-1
TGTGCCAGCACTCGACAGGGTAGGGATGAGCAGTTCTTC
CASTRQGRDEQFF
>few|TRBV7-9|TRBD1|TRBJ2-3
TGTGCCAGCAGTTTTGGGACAGGGAGAGATACGCAGTATTTT
CASSFGTGRDTQYF
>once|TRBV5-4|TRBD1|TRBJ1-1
TGTGCCAGCAGCCTCTTTGACAGGGGAGGCACTGAAGCTTTCTTT
CASSLFDRGGTEAFF
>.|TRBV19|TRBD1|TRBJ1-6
TGTGCCAGTAGTTCTCGGACAGGAGACTATAATTCACCCCTCCACTTT
CASSSRTGDYNSPLHF
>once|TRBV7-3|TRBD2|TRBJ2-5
TGTGCCAGCAGCCGGACTAGCGGGGGGGCGGAGACCCAGTACTTC
CASSRTSGGAETQYF
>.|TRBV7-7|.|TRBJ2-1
TGTGCCAGCAGCTTAGCCCGGAGCTCCTACAATGAGCAGTTCTTC
CASSLARSSYNEQFF
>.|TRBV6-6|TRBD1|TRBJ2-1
TGTGCCAGCAGTTGGGGACAGGGTTACAATGAGCAGTTCTTC
CASSWGQGYNEQFF
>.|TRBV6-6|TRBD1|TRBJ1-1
TGTGCCAGCAGTATAAGGACAGGGGGCACTGAAGCTTTCTTT
CASSIRTGGTEAFF
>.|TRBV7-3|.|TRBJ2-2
TGTGCCAGCAGCTTAGGCAGGGGGAACACCGGGGAGCTGTTTTTT
CASSLGRGNTGELFF
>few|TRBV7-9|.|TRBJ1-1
TGTGCCAGCAGCTTGCAGATCATGAACACTGAAGCTTTCTTT
CASSLQIMNTEAFF
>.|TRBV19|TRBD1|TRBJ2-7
TGTGCCAGTAGTATAGCCTCCGGGACAGGGATCCCCTACGAGCAGTACTTC
CASSIASGTGIPYEQYF
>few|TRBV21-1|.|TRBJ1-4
TGTGCCAGCAGCAAAGCGGGCAGGACTGCAACTAATGAAAAACTGTTTTTT
CASSKAGRTATNEKLFF
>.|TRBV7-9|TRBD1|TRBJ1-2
TGTGCCAGCAGCACCCAGCGGACAGGCGACTATGGCTACACCTTC
CASSTQRTGDYGYTF
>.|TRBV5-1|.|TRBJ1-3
TGCGCCAGCAGCCAACAGGGTCCCGGAAACACCATATATTTT
CASSQQGPGNTIYF
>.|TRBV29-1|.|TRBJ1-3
TGCAGCGTTCAGCGAGGGTTAGGAAACACCATATATTTT
CSVQRGLGNTIYF
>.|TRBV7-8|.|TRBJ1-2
TGTGCCAGCAGCCCAGGTGGGGGCAGTTCTAACTATGGCTACACCTTC
CASSPGGGSSNYGYTF
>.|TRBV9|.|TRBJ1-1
TGTGCCAGCAGCGTAGAAGGGGTTTCGAACACTGAAGCTTTCTTT
CASSVEGVSNTEAFF
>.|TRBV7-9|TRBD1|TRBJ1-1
TGTGCCAGCAGCCCACAGGGGATAAACACTGAAGCTTTCTTT
CASSPQGINTEAFF
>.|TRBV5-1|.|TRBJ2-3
TGCGCCAGCAGCCTACCCCAGGGGCGCACAGATACGCAGTATTTT
CASSLPQGRTDTQYF
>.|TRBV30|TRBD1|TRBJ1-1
TGTGCCTCAGGACAGGGTATGACTGAAGCTTTCTTT
CASGQGMTEAFF